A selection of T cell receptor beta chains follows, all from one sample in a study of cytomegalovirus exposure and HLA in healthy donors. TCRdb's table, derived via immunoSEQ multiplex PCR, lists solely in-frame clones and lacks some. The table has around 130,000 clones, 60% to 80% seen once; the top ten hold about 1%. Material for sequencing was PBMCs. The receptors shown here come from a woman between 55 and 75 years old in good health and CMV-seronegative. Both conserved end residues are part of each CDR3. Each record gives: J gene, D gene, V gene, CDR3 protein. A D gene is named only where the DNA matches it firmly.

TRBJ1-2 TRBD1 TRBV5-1 CASSPGGQASNYGYTF
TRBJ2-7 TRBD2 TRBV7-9 CASSLVGRGGSEQYF
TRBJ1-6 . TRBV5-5 CASSLVREPNSPLHF
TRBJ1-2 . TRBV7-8 CASSPVQGYGYTF
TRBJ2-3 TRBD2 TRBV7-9 CAGGRAATDTQYF
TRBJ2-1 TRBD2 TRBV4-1 CASSLAGGPGGEQFF
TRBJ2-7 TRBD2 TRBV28 CASSLFRGGAREQYF
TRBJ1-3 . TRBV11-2 CASSLEYRAPGNTIYF
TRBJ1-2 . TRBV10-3 CAISDSMSNYGYTF
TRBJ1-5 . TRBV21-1 CASSKEVYRGRQPQHF
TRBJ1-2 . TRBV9 CASSPTTASSNYGYTF
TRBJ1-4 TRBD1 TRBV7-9 CASSHGQANEKLFF
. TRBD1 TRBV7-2 CASSRTGAYEQYF
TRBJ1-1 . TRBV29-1 CSVGGGKAEAFF
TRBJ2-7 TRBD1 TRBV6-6 CASSYLDRGSEQYF
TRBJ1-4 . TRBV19 CASSISLRGEKLFF
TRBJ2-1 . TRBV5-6 CASSLRGFSNNEQFF
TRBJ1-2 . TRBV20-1 CSATSRRGYTF
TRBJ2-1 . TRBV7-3 CASSLSPSGPNEQFF
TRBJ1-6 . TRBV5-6 CASSFWGGSSYNSPLHF
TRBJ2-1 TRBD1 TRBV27 CASSLDRGYYNEQFF
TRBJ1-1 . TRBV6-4 CASSDSAFSGTEAFF
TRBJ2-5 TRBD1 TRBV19 CASSISETGGVQETQYF
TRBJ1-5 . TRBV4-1 CASSPLPWGDQPQHF
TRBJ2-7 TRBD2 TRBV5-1 CASSLAVSGTYEQYF
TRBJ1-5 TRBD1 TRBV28 CASKRTGVDPQHF
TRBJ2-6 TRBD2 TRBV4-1 CASSQGLADSGANVLTF
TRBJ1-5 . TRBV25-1 CASQRGGGNQPQHF
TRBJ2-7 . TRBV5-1 CASSSGRAREQYF
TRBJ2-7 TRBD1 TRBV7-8 CASSFGTGGLRQYF
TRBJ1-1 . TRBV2 CASSPNRGLAFF
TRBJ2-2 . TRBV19 CASSIAGGASGELFF
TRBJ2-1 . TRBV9 CASSVMGASHNEQFF
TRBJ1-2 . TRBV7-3 CASSPGTQVPYGYTF
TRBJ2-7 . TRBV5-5 CASSFTPRNEQYF
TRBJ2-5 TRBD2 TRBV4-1 CASSQDPTGGEQYF
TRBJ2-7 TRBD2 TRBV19 CASSIASGGYAYEQYF
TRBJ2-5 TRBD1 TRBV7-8 CASSTSLGKGAEETQYF
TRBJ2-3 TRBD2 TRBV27 CASSQRTSGGPGTQYF
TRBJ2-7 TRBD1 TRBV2 CASRRNDRGSYEQYF
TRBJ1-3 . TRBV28 CASSLAGWDTIYF
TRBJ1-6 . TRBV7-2 CASRGAASSYNSPLHF
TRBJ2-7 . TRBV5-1 CASSRLGESRSNEQYF
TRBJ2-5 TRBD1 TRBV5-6 CASSFSPTGKETQYF
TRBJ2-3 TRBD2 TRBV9 CASSAMGRSGGLDTQYF
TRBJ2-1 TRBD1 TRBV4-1 CASSQALSRGTPYNEQFF
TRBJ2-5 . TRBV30 CAWSTQAETQYF
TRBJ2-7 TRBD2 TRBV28 CASTDSGGSFYEQYF